Listed here is a single T cell receptor (beta chain). These data originate in a study of cytomegalovirus exposure and HLA in healthy donors. PCR involved 60 Vbeta and 13 Jbeta primers. Data came from immunoSEQ multiplex PCR; TCRdb stores just in-frame clones and leaves some out. Among 150,000 to 200,000 clones listed, over 65% were seen once. In germline, CDR1 is LGHNT, CDR2 FRNRAP. There are 14 residues in the CDR3. The V segment lost 1 base and the J segment 6 bases; nucleotides outside the gene matches: 5. The V and J genes are TRBV12-5 and TRBJ1-2; 7 nucleotides match TRBD1. The source is a female donor in good health and CMV-seronegative. Material for sequencing was PBMCs. The CDR3 reads CASGLEAGGHGYTF. CDR3 coding DNA: TGTGCTAGTGGTTTGGAGGCAGGGGGACATGGCTACACCTTC.